A single sample is the source of the 7 T cell receptor beta chains below, sequenced in a study of blood T cell repertoires in COVID-19. This table comes from immunoSEQ multiplex PCR, and its TCRdb copy is limited to in-frame clones, with some not included. This sample has about 410,000 clones; 75% to 90% occur once, and the top ten carry roughly 1.6%. The specimen was peripheral blood. The receptor source for this set is a middle-aged woman with COVID-19, enrolled during active disease.

On this clone: One junction end does not reproduce the germline sequence, and a read error may be involved. This specimen includes other DNA sequences encoding the same CDR3. This chain connects TRBV11-2 to TRBJ1-1; D unresolved. The length of the CDR3 is 15 residues. Germline V gene data show CDR1 as SGHAT and CDR2 as FQNNGV. CDR3 sequence reads: CASSLDRRGNTEAFF. CDR3 nucleotides: TGTGCTAGCAGCTTAGATCGTCGGGGGAACACTGAAGCTTTCTTT. Together with reference TRBV11-2 and TRBJ1-1, the CDR3 gives the full variable domain: EAGVAQSPRYKIIEKRQSVAFWCNPISGHATLYWYQQILGQGPKLLIQFQNNGVVDDSQLPKDRFSAERLKGVDSTLKIQPAKLEDSAVYLCASSLDRRGNTEAFFGQGTRLTVV.

This chain joins TRBV5-3 and TRBJ1-5, with D perhaps matching TRBD1 (5 bases). TRBV5-3 is placed among ORFs of uncertain function. The CDR3 covers 15 residues. V lost 0 bases, J lost 1 base, and 8 bases lay in between. CDR3 amino acids: CARSLGRASNQPQHF. The DNA for the CDR3 is TGTGCCAGAAGCTTGGGCAGGGCAAGCAATCAGCCCCAGCATTTT.

V gene TRBV28 combines with J gene TRBJ2-1; TRBD1 matches 8 bases. Losses at the gene ends were 4 bases for V and 7 bases for J; bases not matched to a gene: 9. CDR3 length equals 15 residues. Germline loops: CDR1 MDHEN, CDR2 SYDVKM. CDR3 in amino acids: CASSSGQGAVNEQFF. CDR3 DNA sequence: TGTGCCAGCAGTTCGGGGCAGGGGGCGGTTAATGAGCAGTTCTTC.

This chain uses TRBV11-3 with TRBJ1-1; TRBD1 is a possible D gene (5 bases). Germline V CDR1 and CDR2: SGHNT, YENEEA. Trimming removed 4 bases at V and 1 base at J, with 10 bases between. This CDR3 has 14 amino acids. The CDR3 DNA sequence: TGTGCCAGCAGCTCGGGGGTTGGGAACACTGAAGCTTTCTTT. Translated, it gives CASSSGVGNTEAFF.

The chain uses TRBV25-1 and TRBJ1-5; D gene uncertain. Trimming left V 10 bases short and J 2 bases short, with 9 bases between. This CDR3 region has 12 residues. CDR1 and CDR2 from the germline V gene are MGHDK and SYGVNS. The DNA for the CDR3 is TGTGCCACCTCCACAGGCAATCAGCCCCAGCATTTT. As protein: CATSTGNQPQHF. The variable domain in full, completed from reference TRBV25-1 and TRBJ1-5, reads EADIYQTPRYLVIGTGKKITLECSQTMGHDKMYWYQQDPGMELHLIHYSYGVNSTEKGDLSSESTVSRIRTEHFPLTLESARPSHTSQYLCATSTGNQPQHFGDGTRLSIL.

This rearrangement joins TRBV6-1 to TRBJ1-4, with TRBD1 identical over 9 bases. There are 16 residues in the CDR3. Germline V lookup: CDR1 MNHNS, CDR2 SASEGT. V lost 3 bases and J lost 5; bases outside the gene matches: 7. The CDR3 sequence: CASSEIQGAINEKLFF. The DNA for the CDR3 is TGTGCCAGCAGTGAGATACAGGGGGCAATAAATGAAAAACTGTTTTTT.

CDR3 region: CASSPPPRMYEQYF. CDR3 sequence (DNA): TGTGCCAGCTCACCTCCCCCGCGAATGTACGAGCAGTACTTC. J is TRBJ2-7 and V is TRBV18; D ambiguous. Trimming stripped 3 bases from V and 4 bases from J, with 13 bases between. The germline V gene has CDR1 KGHSH and CDR2 LQKENI. This CDR3 has 14 amino acids.